One sample yielded the 20 T cell receptor beta chains listed below, sequenced in a study of blood T cell repertoires in COVID-19 (dated by TCRdb to about 2020). Receptor amplification or capture employed the immunoSEQ multiplex PCR assay. In its TCRdb copy, this immuneACCESS table keeps in-frame sequences only and misses some clones. Where compared with another copy, unresolved V genes explain less than half of these, and the others have no known cause. This sample has some 220,000 clones in its table, and 82% of those were observed once. Roughly 5.5% of the sample rests with the top ten. The sample comprised peripheral blood. The source of these receptors is a woman between 65 and 79 years old with COVID-19, enrolled during active disease.

J is TRBJ1-5 and V is TRBV5-1; D might be TRBD1 (6 bases). From germline, CDR1 is SGHRS and CDR2 YFSETQ. V dropped 0 bases and J dropped 6 bases, with 10 bases sitting between them. The CDR3 runs 14 residues. CDR3 bases: TGCGCCAGCAGCTTGGAAGGGGGGGTTCAGCCCCAGCATTTT. As protein: CASSLEGGVQPQHF. The variable domain in full, with the rest retrieved from reference TRBV5-1 and TRBJ1-5, is KAGVTQTPRYLIKTRGQQVTLSCSPISGHRSVSWYQQTPGQGLQFLFEYFSETQRNKGNFPGRFSGRQFSNSRSEMNVSTLELGDSALYLCASSLEGGVQPQHFGDGTRLSIL.

V is TRBV9 and J is TRBJ1-5; TRBD1 is a possible D gene (5 bases). Germline CDR1 reads SGDLS; CDR2 reads YYNGEE. The CDR3 runs to 16 residues. Trimming shortened V by 0 bases and J by 6 bases, and 16 bases separated the two germline ends. CDR3 nucleotide sequence: TGTGCCAGCAGCGTAGGCCGTCGGGGGGGAGGTCAGCCCCAGCATTTT. Translated, it gives CASSVGRRGGGQPQHF.

The chain links TRBV2 to TRBJ2-4; 10 nucleotides match TRBD2. Germline V gene lookup returns CDR1 SNHLY and CDR2 FYNNEI. V lost 3 bases and J lost 0; bases outside the gene matches: 17. This CDR3 contains 21 residues. CDR3: CASSDPAGGLSSGLAKNIQYF. The CDR3 bases are TGTGCCAGCAGTGACCCAGCGGGAGGGCTCTCATCAGGATTAGCCAAAAACATTCAGTACTTC.

The V call is TRBV9, the J call TRBJ1-6, with 10 nucleotides matching TRBD1. V lost 3 bases to trimming and J lost 3 bases; unmatched junction nucleotides: 3. The CDR3 consists of 16 residues. CDR1 and CDR2 from the germline V gene are SGDLS and YYNGEE. This chain's CDR3 is CASSGGTGDYNSPLHF. In nucleotides, the CDR3 is TGTGCCAGCAGCGGGGGGACAGGGGACTATAATTCACCCCTCCACTTT.

In this sample, this clone turned up once. The J gene is TRBJ2-3, the V gene TRBV9, with TRBD2 identical over 8 bases. The V segment lost 2 bases and the J segment 3 bases; nucleotides outside the gene matches: 2. This CDR3 region has 14 residues. From germline, CDR1 is SGDLS and CDR2 YYNGEE. CDR3 bases: TGTGCCAGCAGCGTTAGCGGGATTACAGATACGCAGTATTTT. It is translated as CASSVSGITDTQYF.

This clone is categorized as medium-sized. J is TRBJ1-3 and V is TRBV7-2, with D possibly TRBD1 on 5 matching bases. The CDR3 extends over 16 amino acids. V was pared by 5 bases and J by 8 bases, with 22 bases between. CDR1 SGHTA and CDR2 FQGNSA come from the germline V gene. Here the CDR3 reads CASSPYAVRVYDTIYF. CDR3 bases: TGTGCCAGCAGCCCCTACGCGGTCAGGGTATATGACACCATATATTTT.

The chain uses TRBV10-3 and TRBJ2-3; 7 bases are shared with TRBD2. The CDR3 contains 17 residues. The V gene end was trimmed by 4 bases and the J gene end by 2 bases; junction bases not matched to a gene: 12. Per the germline V gene, CDR1 is ENHRY and CDR2 is SYGVKD. The CDR3 protein is CAISASGNLKVTDTQYF. The CDR3 nucleotides read TGTGCCATCAGTGCTAGCGGAAACCTTAAAGTCACAGATACGCAGTATTTT.

The sample holds a few counts of this clone. The chain joins TRBV28 to TRBJ1-3; tentative D call: TRBD1 (5 bases). Deletions cut 3 bases from V and 4 bases from J, with 13 bases between. CDR3 length: 15 residues. Germline V gives CDR1 MDHEN, CDR2 SYDVKM. The CDR3 loop is CASSLRPGNGNTIYF. DNA for the CDR3: TGTGCCAGCAGTTTGCGCCCAGGGAACGGAAACACCATATATTTT.

In regard to this clone: Germline and junction disagree at one end, which may indicate a read error. V is TRBV27 and J is TRBJ1-1; TRBD1 aligns across 9 bases. The germline gives CDR1 MNHEY, CDR2 SMNVEV (reference sequence). The CDR3 sequence is 14 residues long. For the CDR3, the DNA is TGTGCCAGCAGTGCAATCGGGACAGGGAATACAGGCGTCTTT. It is translated as CASSAIGTGNTGVF.

This chain uses TRBV30 with TRBJ2-1; maybe TRBD2 (5 bases). CDR1 and CDR2 (germline): GTSNPN, SVGIG (reference sequence). The length of the CDR3 is 16 residues. V shed 4 bases and J shed 1 base, with 17 bases lying between them. The CDR3 DNA follows: TGTGCCTGGATGAGTGGCGGCCGAGGGTCCTACAATGAGCAGTTCTTC. It encodes CAWMSGGRGSYNEQFF. The full variable domain, rest sourced from reference TRBV30 and TRBJ2-1, is SQTIHQWPATLVQPVGSPLSLECTVEGTSNPNLYWYRQAAGRGLQLLFYSVGIGQISSEVPQNLSASRPQDRQFILSSKKLLLSDSGFYLCAWMSGGRGSYNEQFFGPGTRLTVL.

The J gene is TRBJ1-6, the V gene TRBV5-8; 10 bases fit TRBD1. CDR1 and CDR2 from the germline V gene are SGHTS and YDEGEE. The junction had 7 bases not matched to a gene; V was cut back by 3 bases and J by 10 bases. There are 15 residues in the CDR3. The CDR3 loop reads CASSSDRGRTSPLHF. The CDR3 DNA reads TGTGCCAGCAGCTCTGACAGGGGGCGTACGTCACCCCTCCACTTT.

This chain uses TRBV10-3 with TRBJ1-4, with TRBD1 identical over 8 bases. The V gene's germline CDR1 is ENHRY and CDR2 SYGVKD. Unmatched junction bases numbered 5, after V lost 6 bases and J lost 8 bases. This CDR3 is built from 13 residues. The chain's CDR3 is CAISSQGGEKLFF. DNA of the CDR3: TGTGCCATCAGCTCACAGGGGGGAGAAAAACTGTTTTTT.

This chain uses TRBV5-1 with TRBJ1-6; TRBD1 agrees at 7 bases. J was trimmed by 7 bases and V by 4 bases; bases with no gene match: 11. CDR3 length: 16 residues. CDR1 is SGHRS and CDR2 is YFSETQ in the germline V gene. The CDR3 DNA reads TGCGCCAGCAGCACCCGTAGGGACAGCTACAATTCACCCCTCCACTTT. It yields the protein CASSTRRDSYNSPLHF.

The chain carries TRBV5-6 and TRBJ2-5, with TRBD2 matching 9 bases. Germline V gene sequence: CDR1 SGHDT, CDR2 YYEEEE. V dropped 0 bases and J dropped 5; count of bases not matched to a gene: 5. This CDR3 contains 15 residues. The CDR3 DNA reads as TGTGCCAGCAGCTTGGTTAGCGGGAGTTCCGAGACCCAGTACTTC. It encodes CASSLVSGSSETQYF.

This sequence joins TRBV6-5 and TRBJ2-3, with TRBD2 identical over 7 bases. This CDR3 region has 15 residues. Germline CDR1 MNHEY, CDR2 SVGAGI. Trimming took 10 bases from V and 4 from J; bases not matched to a gene: 14. In DNA, the CDR3 is TGTGCCACCCTACTGGAGTTGGGAGGGCCAGATACGCAGTATTTT. This translates into CATLLELGGPDTQYF.

The chain combines TRBV5-4 with TRBJ2-3; D is undetermined. CDR1 and CDR2 from the germline V gene are SGHNT and YYREEE (reference sequence). With 0 bases removed from V and 6 bases from J, the gap between germline ends came to 11 bases. CDR3 length equals 14 residues. The CDR3 reads CASSLDSLTDTQYF. The CDR3 coding sequence is TGTGCCAGCAGCTTGGACTCATTAACGGATACGCAGTATTTT. Full variable domain (missing parts from reference TRBV5-4 and TRBJ2-3): ETGVTQSPTHLIKTRGQQVTLRCSSQSGHNTVSWYQQALGQGPQFIFQYYREEENGRGNFPPRFSGLQFPNYSSELNVNALELDDSALYLCASSLDSLTDTQYFGPGTRLTVL.

The gene calls are TRBV5-1 and TRBJ2-3, with 7 bases lining up with TRBD1. The V segment lost 5 bases and the J segment 0 bases; nucleotides outside the gene matches: 3. The CDR3 has 14 residues. CDR1 SGHRS and CDR2 YFSETQ come from the germline V gene. The CDR3 region is CASRPGQSTDTQYF. CDR3 DNA: TGCGCCAGCAGGCCGGGACAGAGCACAGATACGCAGTATTTT.

V and J are TRBV2 and TRBJ2-2, with TRBD2 identical over 7 bases. CDR1 and CDR2 (germline): SNHLY, FYNNEI. The junction had 5 bases not matched to a gene; V was cut back by 6 bases and J by 4 bases. The CDR3 has 14 residues. The CDR3 DNA is TGTGCCAGCAGCCGGGGACTACTCACCGGGGAGCTGTTTTTT. Protein product: CASSRGLLTGELFF.

The chain combines TRBV6-5 with TRBJ1-2; possible D gene TRBD1, 6 bases. Per the germline V gene, CDR1 is MNHEY and CDR2 is SVGAGI. The CDR3 runs 15 residues. The V gene lost 6 bases and the J gene lost 3 bases, with 17 bases spanning the gap. Here the CDR3 reads CASSRPRGADYGYTF. In DNA form, the CDR3 reads TGTGCCAGCAGCCGGCCCCGGGGGGCGGACTATGGCTACACCTTC.

The V gene is TRBV28, the J gene TRBJ1-5; TRBD1 is a possible D gene (6 bases). The CDR3 length is 15 residues. Germline V gene sequence: CDR1 MDHEN, CDR2 SYDVKM. V was clipped by 3 bases and J by 3 bases, with 12 bases between them. In nucleotides, the CDR3 is TGTGCCAGCAGTTTGGGGGGGCTGAACAATCAGCCCCAGCATTTT. Amino acid sequence: CASSLGGLNNQPQHF. The entire variable domain, with the rest obtained from reference TRBV28 and TRBJ1-5, is as follows: DVKVTQSSRYLVKRTGEKVFLECVQDMDHENMFWYRQDPGLGLRLIYFSYDVKMKEKGDIPEGYSVSREKKERFSLILESASTNQTSMYLCASSLGGLNNQPQHFGDGTRLSIL.